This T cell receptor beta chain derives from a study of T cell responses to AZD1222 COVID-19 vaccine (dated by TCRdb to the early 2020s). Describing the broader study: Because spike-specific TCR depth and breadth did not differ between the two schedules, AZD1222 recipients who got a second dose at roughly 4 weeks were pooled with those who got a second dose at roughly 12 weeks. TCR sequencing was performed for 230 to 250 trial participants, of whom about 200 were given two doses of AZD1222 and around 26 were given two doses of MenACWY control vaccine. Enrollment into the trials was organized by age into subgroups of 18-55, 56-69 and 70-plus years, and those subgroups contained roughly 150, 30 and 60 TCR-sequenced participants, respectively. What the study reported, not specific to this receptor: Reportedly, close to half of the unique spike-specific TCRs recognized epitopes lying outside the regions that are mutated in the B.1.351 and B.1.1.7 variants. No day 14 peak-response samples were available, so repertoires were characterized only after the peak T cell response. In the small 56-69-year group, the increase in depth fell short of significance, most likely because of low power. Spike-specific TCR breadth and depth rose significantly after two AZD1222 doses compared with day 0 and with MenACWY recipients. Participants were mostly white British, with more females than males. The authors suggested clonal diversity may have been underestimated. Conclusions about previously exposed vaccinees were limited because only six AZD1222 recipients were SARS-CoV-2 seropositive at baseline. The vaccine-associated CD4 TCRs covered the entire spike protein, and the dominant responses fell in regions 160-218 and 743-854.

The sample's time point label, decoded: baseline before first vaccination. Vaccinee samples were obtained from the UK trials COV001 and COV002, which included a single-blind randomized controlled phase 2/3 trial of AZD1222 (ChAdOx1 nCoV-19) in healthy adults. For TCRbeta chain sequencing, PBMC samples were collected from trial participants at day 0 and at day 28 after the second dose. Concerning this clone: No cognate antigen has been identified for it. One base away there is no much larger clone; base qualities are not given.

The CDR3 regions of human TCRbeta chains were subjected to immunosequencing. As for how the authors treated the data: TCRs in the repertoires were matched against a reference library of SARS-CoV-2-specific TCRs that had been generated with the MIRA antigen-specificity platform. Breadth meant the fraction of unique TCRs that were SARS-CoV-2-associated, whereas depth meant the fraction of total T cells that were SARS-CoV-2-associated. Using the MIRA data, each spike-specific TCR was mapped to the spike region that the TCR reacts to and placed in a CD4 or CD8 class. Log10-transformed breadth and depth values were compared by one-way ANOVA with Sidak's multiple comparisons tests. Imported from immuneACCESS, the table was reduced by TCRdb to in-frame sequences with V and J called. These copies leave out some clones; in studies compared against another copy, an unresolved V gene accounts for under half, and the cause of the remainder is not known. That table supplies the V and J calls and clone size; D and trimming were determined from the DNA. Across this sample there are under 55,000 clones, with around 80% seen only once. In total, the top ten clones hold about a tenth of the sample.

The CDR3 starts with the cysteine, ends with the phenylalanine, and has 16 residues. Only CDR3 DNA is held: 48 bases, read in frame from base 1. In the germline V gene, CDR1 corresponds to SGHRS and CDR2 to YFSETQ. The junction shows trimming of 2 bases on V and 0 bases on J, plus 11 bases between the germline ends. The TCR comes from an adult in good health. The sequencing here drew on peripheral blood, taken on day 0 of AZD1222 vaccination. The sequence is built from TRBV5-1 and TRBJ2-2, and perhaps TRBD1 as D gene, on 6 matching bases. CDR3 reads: CASSFPRTANTGELFF. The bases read TGCGCCAGCAGCTTCCCCCGGACAGCGAACACCGGGGAGCTGTTTTTT.